These T cell receptor beta chains were read from a single sample in a study of cytomegalovirus exposure and HLA in healthy donors. TCRdb's table, derived via immunoSEQ multiplex PCR, lists solely in-frame clones and lacks some. The table lists roughly 120,000 clones, about four fifths of them singletons. Specimen: PBMCs. These receptors all come from a man aged 30 to 45 in good health and CMV-seropositive. The CDR3 runs from the conserved cysteine through the conserved F or W. The order of the fields is CDR3 length, clone size, V gene, J gene, D gene, CDR3 protein, CDR3 DNA. D genes are given only for firm matches. Size tells how often a clone was seen (once, few, many) or the class of an expanded clone, and some rows leave it out.

len: 14; abundance: NA; v_gene: TRBV2; j_gene: TRBJ1-3; d_gene: NA; CDR3aa: CASSSGYSGNTIYF; CDR3nt: TGTGCCAGCAGTTCCGGGTACTCTGGAAACACCATATATTTT
len: 13; abundance: NA; v_gene: TRBV29-1; j_gene: TRBJ2-1; d_gene: NA; CDR3aa: CSGRYAQQYEQFF; CDR3nt: TGCAGCGGCCGTTACGCCCAACAATATGAGCAGTTCTTC
len: 13; abundance: few; v_gene: TRBV2; j_gene: TRBJ1-2; d_gene: TRBD1; CDR3aa: CASSTTGDYGYTF; CDR3nt: TGTGCCAGCAGCACCACAGGGGACTATGGCTACACCTTC
len: 16; abundance: NA; v_gene: TRBV5-1; j_gene: TRBJ2-3; d_gene: TRBD2; CDR3aa: CASSPDPSGGTDTQYF; CDR3nt: TGCGCCAGCAGCCCGGACCCTAGCGGGGGAACAGATACGCAGTATTTT
len: 16; abundance: NA; v_gene: TRBV5-6; j_gene: TRBJ2-7; d_gene: NA; CDR3aa: CASSLMGGRVAKDKYF; CDR3nt: TGTGCCAGCAGCTTGATGGGGGGGCGCGTAGCAAAGGATAAGTACTTC
len: 15; abundance: NA; v_gene: TRBV6-1; j_gene: TRBJ1-1; d_gene: TRBD1; CDR3aa: CASSRGTGWLTEAFF; CDR3nt: TGTGCCAGCAGCCGGGGGACAGGGTGGTTGACTGAAGCTTTCTTT
len: 14; abundance: NA; v_gene: TRBV2; j_gene: TRBJ2-7; d_gene: TRBD1; CDR3aa: CASSFTGGSDEQYF; CDR3nt: TGTGCCAGCAGTTTCACAGGGGGCTCCGACGAGCAGTACTTC
len: 17; abundance: NA; v_gene: TRBV11-2; j_gene: TRBJ2-6; d_gene: TRBD1; CDR3aa: CASSLTGTGSGANVLTF; CDR3nt: TGTGCCAGCAGCTTAACCGGGACAGGCTCTGGGGCCAACGTCCTGACTTTC
len: 16; abundance: NA; v_gene: TRBV21-1; j_gene: TRBJ1-3; d_gene: NA; CDR3aa: CASNPSDRGFGNTIYF; CDR3nt: TGTGCCAGCAACCCGTCGGACAGGGGTTTTGGAAACACCATATATTTT
len: 13; abundance: once; v_gene: TRBV29-1; j_gene: TRBJ1-3; d_gene: NA; CDR3aa: CSVRDKDGNTIYF; CDR3nt: TGCAGCGTTCGCGACAAAGACGGAAACACCATATATTTT
len: 16; abundance: NA; v_gene: TRBV4-2; j_gene: TRBJ2-3; d_gene: NA; CDR3aa: CASSRGTFPSTDTQYF; CDR3nt: TGTGCCAGCAGCCGCGGGACTTTTCCTAGCACAGATACGCAGTATTTT
len: 15; abundance: NA; v_gene: TRBV29-1; j_gene: TRBJ2-1; d_gene: TRBD2; CDR3aa: CSARRGLVPYNEQFF; CDR3nt: TGCAGCGCCCGAAGGGGACTAGTCCCCTACAATGAGCAGTTCTTC
len: 16; abundance: once; v_gene: TRBV28; j_gene: TRBJ2-5; d_gene: TRBD2; CDR3aa: CASRPSGSGGLETQYF; CDR3nt: TGTGCCAGCAGACCATCCGGTAGCGGGGGGTTAGAGACCCAGTACTTC
len: 15; abundance: NA; v_gene: TRBV18; j_gene: TRBJ1-5; d_gene: NA; CDR3aa: CASSESQTGTQPQHF; CDR3nt: TGTGCCAGCTCAGAGTCCCAGACAGGAACACAGCCCCAGCATTTT
len: 11; abundance: NA; v_gene: TRBV29-1; j_gene: TRBJ1-2; d_gene: NA; CDR3aa: CSVESGYGYTF; CDR3nt: TGCAGCGTTGAGTCAGGGTATGGCTACACCTTC
len: 15; abundance: NA; v_gene: TRBV5-1; j_gene: TRBJ1-1; d_gene: NA; CDR3aa: CASSLEQVGNTEAFF; CDR3nt: TGCGCCAGCAGCTTAGAACAGGTTGGGAACACTGAAGCTTTCTTT
len: 15; abundance: NA; v_gene: TRBV19; j_gene: TRBJ2-2; d_gene: TRBD1; CDR3aa: CASSIGQGKGGELFF; CDR3nt: TGTGCCAGTAGTATCGGACAGGGTAAGGGCGGGGAGCTGTTTTTT
len: 13; abundance: NA; v_gene: TRBV6-1; j_gene: TRBJ2-3; d_gene: NA; CDR3aa: CASSGGTGVTRLF; CDR3nt: TGTGCCAGCAGTGGGGGCACGGGGGTCACCCGACTTTTT
len: 14; abundance: once; v_gene: TRBV30; j_gene: TRBJ2-2; d_gene: NA; CDR3aa: CAWSVLRATGELFF; CDR3nt: TGTGCCTGGAGTGTCCTCAGGGCTACCGGGGAGCTGTTTTTT
len: 17; abundance: NA; v_gene: TRBV15; j_gene: TRBJ2-7; d_gene: TRBD2; CDR3aa: CATSRDRGAGGAYEQYF; CDR3nt: TGTGCCACCAGCAGAGACCGAGGAGCGGGGGGAGCCTACGAGCAGTACTTC
len: 16; abundance: NA; v_gene: TRBV11-3; j_gene: TRBJ2-3; d_gene: TRBD2; CDR3aa: CASSFRAGGPGDTQYF; CDR3nt: TGTGCCAGCAGCTTTCGCGCGGGGGGGCCTGGAGATACGCAGTATTTT
len: 15; abundance: NA; v_gene: TRBV9; j_gene: TRBJ1-2; d_gene: TRBD1; CDR3aa: CASSGRQGARDGYTF; CDR3nt: TGTGCCAGCAGCGGAAGACAGGGGGCTCGGGATGGCTACACCTTC
len: 14; abundance: NA; v_gene: TRBV27; j_gene: TRBJ2-1; d_gene: NA; CDR3aa: CASSLSRGDNEQFF; CDR3nt: TGTGCCAGCAGTTTATCTCGGGGAGATAATGAGCAGTTCTTC
len: 18; abundance: NA; v_gene: TRBV19; j_gene: TRBJ1-1; d_gene: TRBD1; CDR3aa: CASSIGPRTGRRATEAFF; CDR3nt: TGTGCCAGTAGTATTGGGCCTAGGACAGGCCGGAGGGCGACTGAAGCTTTCTTT
len: 17; abundance: NA; v_gene: TRBV6-1; j_gene: TRBJ2-4; d_gene: NA; CDR3aa: CASSEYPPTGPKNIQYF; CDR3nt: TGTGCCAGCAGTGAATACCCCCCGACAGGCCCAAAAAACATTCAGTACTTC
len: 12; abundance: few; v_gene: TRBV7-6; j_gene: TRBJ2-7; d_gene: NA; CDR3aa: CASSAPDNEQYF; CDR3nt: TGTGCCAGCAGCGCTCCGGACAACGAGCAGTACTTC
len: 15; abundance: NA; v_gene: TRBV2; j_gene: TRBJ2-6; d_gene: NA; CDR3aa: CATMGAYSGANVLTF; CDR3nt: TGTGCCACCATGGGAGCTTACTCTGGGGCCAACGTCCTGACTTTC
len: 17; abundance: NA; v_gene: TRBV18; j_gene: TRBJ2-6; d_gene: NA; CDR3aa: CASSPSQGSTGANVLTF; CDR3nt: TGTGCCAGCTCACCGAGTCAGGGGAGTACTGGGGCCAACGTCCTGACTTTC
len: 16; abundance: NA; v_gene: TRBV7-9; j_gene: TRBJ2-2; d_gene: NA; CDR3aa: CASSALRQMITGELFF; CDR3nt: TGTGCCAGCAGCGCCCTGCGGCAGATGATCACCGGGGAGCTGTTTTTT
len: 12; abundance: once; v_gene: TRBV27; j_gene: TRBJ2-2; d_gene: NA; CDR3aa: CASSLGLGELFF; CDR3nt: TGTGCCAGCAGCTTAGGGCTCGGGGAGCTGTTTTTT
len: 14; abundance: NA; v_gene: TRBV19; j_gene: TRBJ1-1; d_gene: TRBD1; CDR3aa: CASSQTGEGTEAFF; CDR3nt: TGTGCCAGTAGTCAAACAGGGGAAGGCACTGAAGCTTTCTTT
len: 13; abundance: NA; v_gene: TRBV11-3; j_gene: TRBJ2-7; d_gene: NA; CDR3aa: CASSVTQGYEQYF; CDR3nt: TGTGCCAGCAGCGTAACACAGGGCTACGAGCAGTACTTC
len: 16; abundance: NA; v_gene: TRBV6-5; j_gene: TRBJ2-5; d_gene: NA; CDR3aa: CASSYASWTTQETQYF; CDR3nt: TGTGCCAGCAGTTACGCGTCCTGGACAACCCAAGAGACCCAGTACTTC
len: 15; abundance: NA; v_gene: TRBV2; j_gene: TRBJ2-5; d_gene: TRBD2; CDR3aa: CASSERRLAGETQYF; CDR3nt: TGTGCCAGCAGTGAACGGCGACTAGCGGGAGAGACCCAGTACTTC
len: 11; abundance: NA; v_gene: TRBV28; j_gene: TRBJ2-7; d_gene: NA; CDR3aa: CASTLNYEQYF; CDR3nt: TGTGCCAGCACCCTTAACTACGAGCAGTACTTC
len: 20; abundance: NA; v_gene: TRBV15; j_gene: TRBJ1-5; d_gene: TRBD1; CDR3aa: CATSRDLPRGPNYSNQPQHF; CDR3nt: TGTGCCACCAGCAGAGATCTACCCAGGGGGCCAAACTATAGCAATCAGCCCCAGCATTTT
len: 15; abundance: NA; v_gene: TRBV15; j_gene: TRBJ2-5; d_gene: NA; CDR3aa: CATSFRGAPGETQYF; CDR3nt: TGTGCCACCAGCTTTCGCGGGGCCCCGGGGGAGACCCAGTACTTC
len: 14; abundance: NA; v_gene: TRBV6-5; j_gene: TRBJ1-3; d_gene: NA; CDR3aa: CASKSRDGQNTIYF; CDR3nt: TGTGCCAGCAAATCGCGGGACGGTCAAAACACCATATATTTT
len: 14; abundance: NA; v_gene: TRBV6-4; j_gene: TRBJ1-4; d_gene: TRBD1; CDR3aa: CARAGGSTNEKLFF; CDR3nt: TGTGCCAGGGCAGGGGGCTCAACTAATGAAAAACTGTTTTTT
len: 14; abundance: NA; v_gene: TRBV14; j_gene: TRBJ2-4; d_gene: NA; CDR3aa: CASSQDRVGGRQYF; CDR3nt: TGTGCCAGCAGCCAAGACAGGGTCGGTGGCAGACAGTACTTC
len: 13; abundance: NA; v_gene: TRBV5-1; j_gene: TRBJ1-1; d_gene: NA; CDR3aa: CASSNTGNTEAFF; CDR3nt: TGCGCCAGCAGCAACACAGGGAACACTGAAGCTTTCTTT
len: 12; abundance: NA; v_gene: TRBV9; j_gene: TRBJ1-1; d_gene: NA; CDR3aa: CASSTPLAEAFF; CDR3nt: TGTGCCAGCAGCACCCCTTTAGCTGAAGCTTTCTTT
len: 13; abundance: NA; v_gene: TRBV2; j_gene: TRBJ2-7; d_gene: TRBD1; CDR3aa: CASSQGAGYEQYF; CDR3nt: TGTGCCAGCAGCCAGGGGGCGGGGTACGAGCAGTACTTC
len: 17; abundance: NA; v_gene: TRBV10-1; j_gene: TRBJ1-4; d_gene: NA; CDR3aa: CASKVDPGARTNEKLFF; CDR3nt: TGCGCCAGCAAGGTTGATCCGGGAGCTAGAACTAATGAAAAACTGTTTTTT
len: 16; abundance: NA; v_gene: TRBV15; j_gene: TRBJ1-2; d_gene: NA; CDR3aa: CATSSASGQRTYGYTF; CDR3nt: TGTGCCACCAGCAGCGCCTCAGGGCAGAGGACCTATGGCTACACCTTC
len: 14; abundance: few; v_gene: TRBV9; j_gene: TRBJ1-6; d_gene: TRBD1; CDR3aa: CASSRDSANSPLHF; CDR3nt: TGTGCCAGCAGCCGGGACAGTGCTAATTCACCCCTCCACTTT
len: 16; abundance: NA; v_gene: TRBV6-5; j_gene: TRBJ1-2; d_gene: TRBD1; CDR3aa: CASSYSPGGAGYGYTF; CDR3nt: TGTGCCAGCAGTTACTCACCAGGGGGCGCGGGCTATGGCTACACCTTC
len: 12; abundance: NA; v_gene: TRBV7-9; j_gene: TRBJ2-1; d_gene: NA; CDR3aa: CASSPREPEQFF; CDR3nt: TGTGCCAGCAGCCCCCGGGAGCCTGAGCAGTTCTTC
len: 17; abundance: NA; v_gene: TRBV5-5; j_gene: TRBJ2-5; d_gene: NA; CDR3aa: CASSYRAVYDYRETQYF; CDR3nt: TGTGCCAGCAGCTACCGAGCGGTCTACGACTACCGAGAGACCCAGTACTTC
len: 18; abundance: once; v_gene: TRBV6-1; j_gene: TRBJ1-5; d_gene: NA; CDR3aa: CASSERYPLDRSNQPQHF; CDR3nt: TGTGCCAGCAGTGAACGCTACCCCCTCGACAGGAGTAATCAGCCCCAGCATTTT
len: 15; abundance: NA; v_gene: TRBV9; j_gene: TRBJ1-2; d_gene: NA; CDR3aa: CASSVALTRRYGYTF; CDR3nt: TGTGCCAGCAGCGTAGCTCTGACACGTCGCTATGGCTACACCTTC
len: 13; abundance: once; v_gene: TRBV5-5; j_gene: TRBJ2-3; d_gene: NA; CDR3aa: CASSPLSTDTQYF; CDR3nt: TGTGCCAGCAGCCCACTAAGCACAGATACGCAGTATTTT
len: 12; abundance: NA; v_gene: TRBV5-1; j_gene: TRBJ2-7; d_gene: TRBD2; CDR3aa: CASSTGTSEQYF; CDR3nt: TGCGCCAGCAGCACCGGGACTAGCGAGCAGTACTTC
len: 13; abundance: once; v_gene: TRBV6-5; j_gene: TRBJ2-7; d_gene: TRBD2; CDR3aa: CASSYFWGGEQYF; CDR3nt: TGTGCCAGCAGTTACTTCTGGGGGGGCGAGCAGTACTTC
len: 16; abundance: NA; v_gene: TRBV7-9; j_gene: TRBJ1-1; d_gene: TRBD1; CDR3aa: CASSPDRGRWSTEAFF; CDR3nt: TGTGCCAGCAGCCCGGACAGGGGAAGGTGGAGCACTGAAGCTTTCTTT
len: 13; abundance: once; v_gene: TRBV6-5; j_gene: TRBJ2-1; d_gene: NA; CDR3aa: CASSYSPDNEQFF; CDR3nt: TGTGCCAGCAGTTACTCCCCGGACAATGAGCAGTTCTTC
len: 15; abundance: NA; v_gene: TRBV2; j_gene: TRBJ2-3; d_gene: NA; CDR3aa: CASSDWRAGTDTQYF; CDR3nt: TGTGCCAGCAGTGATTGGAGGGCGGGCACAGATACGCAGTATTTT